The 20 T cell receptor beta chains listed next were all sequenced from one sample in a study of cytomegalovirus exposure and HLA in healthy donors (dated by TCRdb to the late 2010s). Library construction relied on the immunoSEQ multiplex PCR assay. A mixture of 60 forward primers for TCR Vbeta segments and 13 reverse primers for TCR Jbeta segments was used in the multiplex PCR. The source is immuneACCESS, and TCRdb retained only in-frame sequences with V and J called. Part of the clones is not carried over; for the studies checked, unresolved V genes explain less than half of this, and the remainder is unexplained. This sample has 140,000 to 150,000 clones in its table, and roughly 9.8% of those were observed once. 1.8% of the sample rests with the top ten. The sequencing sample was made of PBMCs. These receptors all come from a man aged 50-59 years in good health and CMV-seronegative.

This chain links TRBV4-2 with TRBJ1-1, with 7 bases identical to TRBD1. With V trimmed by 3 bases and J by 7 bases, 8 bases remained unmatched. The length of the CDR3 is 14 residues. CDR1 LGHNA and CDR2 YNFKEQ come from the germline V gene. CDR3 in amino acids: CASSQIIRGVEAFF. DNA for the CDR3: TGTGCCAGCAGCCAGATAATCAGGGGGGTTGAAGCTTTCTTT.

The chain has TRBV28 and TRBJ1-5, with D possibly being TRBD1 (6 bases). The CDR3 has 14 amino acids. The V gene lost 6 bases and the J gene lost 4 bases, with 13 bases spanning the gap. Germline V gene lookup returns CDR1 MDHEN and CDR2 SYDVKM. CDR3 amino acids: CASRTPGENQPQHF. CDR3 DNA sequence: TGTGCCAGCAGGACTCCAGGGGAGAATCAGCCCCAGCATTTT.

The genes are TRBV2 and TRBJ1-2; D might be TRBD1 (5 bases). Germline-derived CDR1 and CDR2 are SNHLY and FYNNEI. This CDR3 spans 16 amino acids. V lost 6 bases, J lost 1 base, and 18 bases lay in between. CDR3 in amino acids: CASSSRGLGVNYGYTF. The CDR3 DNA reads TGTGCCAGCAGCTCACGGGGGTTAGGCGTTAACTATGGCTACACCTTC.

V is TRBV6-5 and J is TRBJ1-6; tentative D call: TRBD1 (6 bases). The ends were cut back, 11 bases at V and 3 bases at J, with 17 bases in the middle. The CDR3 runs to 15 residues. Germline V lookup: CDR1 MNHEY, CDR2 SVGAGI. CDR3 in amino acids: CAGNRDDRYNSPLHF. The CDR3, as DNA: TGTGCCGGTAACAGGGACGACCGCTATAATTCACCCCTCCACTTT.

This clone was seen more than once but under ten times. J is TRBJ1-6 and V is TRBV5-1, with 10 bases aligning to TRBD1. Germline CDR1 SGHRS, CDR2 YFSETQ. J was trimmed by 7 bases and V by 5 bases; bases with no gene match: 9. CDR3 size: 16 residues. The CDR3, as DNA: TGCGCCAGCAGATCGACACCGGGACAGGGGAATTCACCCCTCCACTTT. As protein: CASRSTPGQGNSPLHF.

The V call is TRBV2, the J call TRBJ2-5; no reliable D call. Looked up from germline, CDR1 is SNHLY and CDR2 is FYNNEI. V was trimmed by 5 bases and J by 2 bases, leaving 3 bases between them. This CDR3 has 11 amino acids. CDR3 bases: TGTGCCAGCAGTTTACAAGAGACCCAGTACTTC. This translates into CASSLQETQYF.

This sequence joins TRBV19 and TRBJ2-1, with D perhaps TRBD1 (6 bases). The CDR3 runs 17 residues. From germline, CDR1 is LNHDA and CDR2 SQIVND (reference sequence). The ends were cut back, 5 bases at V and 5 bases at J, with 22 bases in the middle. CDR3 in DNA: TGTGCCAGTAGTCCCGCCTTGGGGGCGCGGGCAAACAATGAGCAGTTCTTC. This gives the protein CASSPALGARANNEQFF.

The gene calls are TRBV10-3 and TRBJ1-2; the match to TRBD1 covers 9 bases. Germline V gene sequence: CDR1 ENHRY, CDR2 SYGVKD. This CDR3 region has 14 residues. V lost 4 bases to trimming and J lost 7 bases; unmatched junction nucleotides: 7. The CDR3 DNA reads TGTGCCATCAGTGGGGGACAGGGAGTAAGTGGCTACACCTTC. The encoded protein is CAISGGQGVSGYTF.

V usage is TRBV25-1 and J usage is TRBJ1-2; D is perhaps TRBD1 (6 bases). The CDR3 is 17 amino acids. The V end lost 5 bases, the J end lost 1 base, and 20 bases lay between the germline ends. Germline V lookup: CDR1 MGHDK, CDR2 SYGVNS. This CDR3 is CASSQEGGGEFNYGYTF. In DNA form, the CDR3 reads TGTGCCAGCAGTCAAGAGGGGGGAGGGGAATTTAACTATGGCTACACCTTC.

This chain connects TRBV11-1 to TRBJ1-1, with 11 bases aligning to TRBD1. Germline V gene sequence: CDR1 SGHAT, CDR2 FQDESV (reference sequence). With 2 bases clipped from V and 11 bases from J, the junction kept 7 bases outside the gene matches. The CDR3 has 14 residues. The CDR3 sequence is CASSLRTGGVWAFF. The CDR3 nucleotides read TGTGCCAGCAGCTTAAGGACAGGGGGCGTTTGGGCTTTCTTT.

This sequence joins TRBV18 and TRBJ1-5, with TRBD1 matching 9 bases. CDR1 is KGHSH, CDR2 LQKENI, per germline. V gave up 2 bases and J gave up 3 bases; unmatched junction bases: 5. There are 16 residues in the CDR3. DNA for the CDR3: TGTGCCAGCTCACCAGCCCGGGACAGGGCCAATCAGCCCCAGCATTTT. Translating it yields CASSPARDRANQPQHF. The full variable domain, its missing parts supplied by reference TRBV18 and TRBJ1-5, is NAGVMQNPRHLVRRRGQEARLRCSPMKGHSHVYWYRQLPEEGLKFMVYLQKENIIDESGMPKERFSAEFPKEGPSILRIQQVVRGDSAAYFCASSPARDRANQPQHFGDGTRLSIL.

A few counts support this clone. This chain uses TRBV27 with TRBJ2-7, with 11 bases matching TRBD2. The CDR3 is 17 amino acids. The V and J ends lost 5 bases and 0 bases, in that order; junction bases with no gene match: 9. Germline V gene sequence: CDR1 MNHEY, CDR2 SMNVEV (reference sequence). The CDR3 loop is CASSPSLAGARSYEQYF. The DNA of the CDR3 is TGTGCCAGCAGTCCGTCACTAGCGGGAGCCCGCTCCTACGAGCAGTACTTC.

In its sample, this clone was seen a few times. The chain links TRBV7-9 to TRBJ2-2; TRBD1 agrees at 9 bases. Per germline, CDR1 SEHNR and CDR2 FQNEAQ (reference sequence). This CDR3 has 15 amino acids. The ends lost 6 bases at V and 4 bases at J; junction bases unmatched: 6. The CDR3 loop is CASRPQGAITGELFF. The CDR3 DNA follows: TGTGCCAGCAGGCCACAGGGGGCGATCACCGGGGAGCTGTTTTTT.

The V call is TRBV12-5, the J call TRBJ2-2, with TRBD1 matching 10 bases. The CDR3 is made up of 15 amino acids. V dropped 6 bases and J dropped 6; count of bases not matched to a gene: 7. In germline, CDR1 is LGHNT, CDR2 FRNRAP. The CDR3 DNA is TGTGCTAGTGGGGAAGGACAGGGGGTACCCGGGGAGCTGTTTTTT. Amino acids: CASGEGQGVPGELFF.

This chain links TRBV6-1 with TRBJ2-3, with a weak D call TRBD1 (6 bases). The V end lost 1 base, the J end lost 3 bases, and 11 bases lay between the germline ends. The germline CDR1 and CDR2 sequences are MNHNS and SASEGT. The CDR3 has 15 residues. This CDR3 is CASSEVGRGTDTQYF. CDR3 nucleotides: TGTGCCAGCAGTGAAGTGGGCAGGGGAACAGATACGCAGTATTTT.

This clone was picked up a small number of times. This chain links TRBV30 with TRBJ1-2; 11 bases map to TRBD1. Unmatched junction bases numbered 9, after V lost 8 bases and J lost 4 bases. In germline, CDR1 is GTSNPN, CDR2 SVGIG (reference sequence). The CDR3 sequence is 14 residues long. CDR3 sequence (DNA): TGTGCCCTCGGGACAGGGGGAGTTGTCTATGGCTACACCTTC. Translation gives CALGTGGVVYGYTF.

The rearrangement links TRBV7-6 to TRBJ2-7; perhaps TRBD2 as D (6 bases). Trimming left V 0 bases short and J 7 bases short, with 16 bases between. CDR1 is SGHVS, CDR2 FNYEAQ, per germline. CDR3 length equals 15 residues. CDR3 sequence: CASSLAGGPRGEQYF. For the CDR3, the DNA is TGTGCCAGCAGCTTAGCGGGAGGACCAAGAGGGGAGCAGTACTTC.

The V call is TRBV27, the J call TRBJ1-2; D is ambiguous. The CDR3 is 13 residues long. Germline V gives CDR1 MNHEY, CDR2 SMNVEV (reference sequence). The V and J ends lost 6 bases and 2 bases respectively, with 10 bases between them. CDR3 amino acids: CASSPLQNYGYTF. CDR3 DNA: TGTGCCAGCAGCCCACTGCAAAACTATGGCTACACCTTC.

The chain uses TRBV28 and TRBJ1-5, with 10 bases fitting TRBD1. The CDR3 is made up of 13 amino acids. Germline loops: CDR1 MDHEN, CDR2 SYDVKM. The J segment lost 5 bases and the V segment lost 6 bases, leaving 1 base of the junction unmatched. The CDR3 region has the DNA TGTGCCAGCAGGGGGACAGGGGATCAGCCCCAGCATTTT. This encodes CASRGTGDQPQHF.

This clone occurred a few times. The chain carries TRBV2 and TRBJ2-5; TRBD2 matches at 10 bases. The CDR3 length is 14 residues. Germline V CDR1 and CDR2: SNHLY, FYNNEI. Losses at the gene ends were 6 bases for V and 5 bases for J; bases not matched to a gene: 6. The CDR3 loop reads CASRRAGGVETQYF. In DNA form, the CDR3 reads TGTGCCAGCAGGAGAGCGGGGGGGGTGGAGACCCAGTACTTC.